The 32 T cell receptor beta chains below all came from one sample that was sequenced in a study of identical twins. TCRdb processed the 5' RACE reads anew with MiXCR; each CDR3 protein has one entry. Among 350,000 to 450,000 distinct CDR3 sequences, approximately 17% were seen once, and the ten largest hold around 10%. Sequenced material: naive T cells sorted from blood. These receptor sequences come from a man in his fifties or sixties in good health.

This clonotype was observed a few times. The V gene is TRBV12-3 or TRBV12-4, the J gene TRBJ2-7, with D perhaps TRBD1 (8 bases). V was shortened by 7 bases and J by 4 bases, with 17 bases between the two germline ends. The CDR3 runs 14 residues. In DNA, the CDR3 is TGTGCCAGCAACCTACAGGGGGGGGCTTACGAGCAGTACTTC. It translates to CASNLQGGAYEQYF.

This clonotype has just a few counts. As DNA, the CDR3 is TGTGCCAGCAGTGCCGGGACCGTCTACGAGCAGTACTTC. Its protein product is CASSAGTVYEQYF. The V and J genes are TRBV12-3 or TRBV12-4 and TRBJ2-7; D might be TRBD1 or TRBD2, each matching 5 bases. Trimming shortened V by 5 bases and J by 3 bases, and 11 bases separated the two germline ends. The CDR3 loop spans 13 amino acids.

The chain couples TRBV3-1 to TRBJ2-5; D uncertain. The CDR3 sequence is 13 residues long. V was clipped by 0 bases and J by 1 base, with 3 bases between them. CDR1 is LGHDT, CDR2 YNNKEL, per germline (reference sequence). In DNA, the CDR3 is TGTGCCAGCAGCCAAGATATCCAAGAGACCCAGTACTTC. This sequence encodes CASSQDIQETQYF.

This clonotype has a handful of counts. The V call is TRBV20-1, the J call TRBJ1-2; the D is unclear. CDR3 length equals 13 residues. Germline V lookup: CDR1 DFQATT, CDR2 SNEGSKA (reference sequence). Trimming cost V 6 bases and J 2 bases, with 13 bases left between them. The CDR3 DNA reads TGCAGTGCGGGTGCGAAATCAAACTATGGCTACACCTTC. Residues: CSAGAKSNYGYTF.

The gene calls are TRBV19 and TRBJ2-1, with 7 nucleotides matching TRBD1. The junction had 5 bases not matched to a gene; V was cut back by 8 bases and J by 1 base. Looked up from germline, CDR1 is LNHDA and CDR2 is SQIVND (reference sequence). The CDR3 has 14 amino acids. CDR3 region: CASGPGQSYNEQFF. The CDR3 DNA is TGTGCCAGTGGGCCGGGACAGTCCTACAATGAGCAGTTCTTC.

The chain recombines TRBV20-1 with TRBJ2-7; D remains ambiguous. This CDR3 is built from 11 residues. Germline values: CDR1 DFQATT, CDR2 SNEGSKA (reference sequence). Deletions cut 6 bases from V and 2 bases from J, with 8 bases between. The CDR3 region has the DNA TGCAGTGCAGCTCAAGCCTACGAGCAGTACTTC. Its protein is CSAAQAYEQYF.

This clonotype was observed a few times. CDR3 region: CASSYRDYHTDTQYF. The CDR3 DNA follows: TGTGCCAGCAGTTATCGAGACTACCACACAGATACGCAGTATTTT. The chain carries TRBV6-2 or TRBV6-3 and TRBJ2-3, with D perhaps matching TRBD2 (5 bases). Germline loops: CDR1 MNHEY, CDR2 SVGEGT. Trimming cost V 3 bases and J 2 bases, with 12 bases left between them. The CDR3 runs 15 residues.

This clonotype occurred a few times. The CDR3 nucleotides are TGTGCCAGCACCTCAGGGCTCAATCAGCCCCAGCATTTT. Translating it yields CASTSGLNQPQHF. V is TRBV6-1 and J is TRBJ1-5, with D maybe TRBD1 (5 bases). The ends were cut back, 7 bases at V and 3 bases at J, with 10 bases in the middle. Germline V CDR1 and CDR2: MNHNS, SASEGT. This CDR3 is 13 amino acids long.

This sequence joins TRBV12-5 and TRBJ2-2; 7 bases map to TRBD1. Germline V gene sequence: CDR1 LGHNT, CDR2 FRNRAP. This CDR3 spans 17 amino acids. Losses at the gene ends were 0 bases for V and 3 bases for J; bases not matched to a gene: 7. The CDR3 DNA is TGTGCTAGTGGTTTGGTAGTGGACAGGCGTTACACCGGGGAGCTGTTTTTT. It codes for CASGLVVDRRYTGELFF.

This clonotype has only a few counts. The V and J genes are TRBV20-1 and TRBJ1-2, with unresolved D. This CDR3 is 13 amino acids long. Trimming pared 3 bases from V and 1 base from J, leaving 9 bases between. Germline V lookup: CDR1 DFQATT, CDR2 SNEGSKA (reference sequence). CDR3 nucleotides: TGCAGTGCTAGGGGCCAACTTAACTATGGCTACACCTTC. Protein sequence: CSARGQLNYGYTF.

In its sample, this clonotype was seen a few times. The chain has TRBV15 and TRBJ1-1; 12 bases are a match to TRBD1. This CDR3 has 16 residues. Germline assignment: CDR1 LNHNV and CDR2 YYDKDF (reference sequence). V was pared by 3 bases and J by 5 bases, with 7 bases of the junction left unmatched. The CDR3 sequence: CATSRTGQGADTEAFF. The CDR3 DNA reads TGTGCCACCAGCAGGACGGGACAGGGGGCTGATACTGAAGCTTTCTTT.

This rearrangement joins TRBV4-3 to TRBJ1-1; D perhaps matches TRBD1 (6 bases). V lost 0 bases and J lost 6, with 14 bases in between. CDR1 and CDR2 (germline): LGHNA, YSLEER. This CDR3 has 15 residues. For the CDR3, the DNA is TGCGCCAGCAGCCAAGATTACTCGGCAGGGGCTGAAGCTTTCTTT. It is translated as CASSQDYSAGAEAFF.

This clonotype was observed many times. The chain couples TRBV6-2 or TRBV6-3 to TRBJ2-7; 12 positions agree with TRBD2. The ends lost 2 bases at V and 4 bases at J; junction bases unmatched: 12. Germline V gives CDR1 MNHEY, CDR2 SVGEGT. The CDR3 length is 18 residues. This CDR3 is CASSYRSTSGSGLYEQYF. For the CDR3, the DNA is TGTGCCAGCAGTTACAGGTCGACTAGCGGGAGTGGCTTGTACGAGCAGTACTTC.

This clonotype was detected a few times. The chain links TRBV10-3 to TRBJ1-2, with 7 bases aligning to TRBD1. V trimming: 2 bases; J trimming: 4 bases; junction bases outside the gene matches: 4. Germline assignment: CDR1 ENHRY and CDR2 SYGVKD. The CDR3 is made up of 14 amino acids. The CDR3 loop is CAISEKGQSYGYTF. The DNA of the CDR3 is TGTGCCATCAGTGAGAAGGGACAGAGCTATGGCTACACCTTC.

This clonotype was detected a few times. V usage is TRBV27 and J usage is TRBJ2-6, with D possibly being TRBD1 or TRBD2 (6 bases each). Per the germline V gene, CDR1 is MNHEY and CDR2 is SMNVEV (reference sequence). CDR3 size: 15 residues. V was trimmed by 5 bases and J by 2 bases, leaving 10 bases between them. CDR3 loop: CASSIGGPGANVLTF. CDR3 coding DNA: TGTGCCAGCAGTATAGGGGGGCCTGGGGCCAACGTCCTGACTTTC.

This clonotype was picked up a small number of times. V and J are TRBV5-1 and TRBJ2-1, with D possibly TRBD2 on 5 matching bases. CDR1 is SGHRS and CDR2 is YFSETQ in the germline V gene. The CDR3 runs to 15 residues. V was shortened by 0 bases and J by 8 bases, with 15 bases between the two germline ends. CDR3 loop: CASSLGSRRFDEQFF. CDR3 in DNA: TGCGCCAGCAGCTTGGGATCCAGGAGGTTCGATGAGCAGTTCTTC.

J is TRBJ1-2 and V is TRBV20-1, with a tentative D call TRBD1 (5 bases). Germline V gene sequence: CDR1 DFQATT, CDR2 SNEGSKA (reference sequence). The V end lost 1 base, the J end lost 2 bases, and 8 bases lay between the germline ends. There are 13 residues in the CDR3. In DNA form, the CDR3 reads TGCAGTGCTAGAGTGACAGCCAACTATGGCTACACCTTC. It yields the protein CSARVTANYGYTF.

The chain carries TRBV20-1 and TRBJ2-7; perhaps TRBD2 as D (6 bases). CDR1 DFQATT and CDR2 SNEGSKA come from the germline V gene (reference sequence). Between the trimmed V and J ends, which lost 6 bases and 1 base, there was a span of 19 bases. The CDR3 extends over 15 amino acids. CDR3 sequence reads: CSARPPREVSYEQYF. In nucleotides, the CDR3 is TGCAGTGCGCGTCCCCCCAGGGAGGTGTCCTACGAGCAGTACTTC.

This clonotype has more than one count but fewer than ten. The chain uses TRBV28 and TRBJ2-6; D unresolved. V was pared by 8 bases and J by 2 bases, with 13 bases between. This CDR3 is built from 15 residues. CDR1 and CDR2 (germline): MDHEN, SYDVKM. The CDR3 DNA reads TGTGCCAGCTGCGTGAGAGGAACTGGGGCCAACGTCCTGACTTTC. As protein: CASCVRGTGANVLTF. Variable domain in full (rest from reference TRBV28 and TRBJ2-6): DVKVTQSSRYLVKRTGEKVFLECVQDMDHENMFWYRQDPGLGLRLIYFSYDVKMKEKGDIPEGYSVSREKKERFSLILESASTNQTSMYLCASCVRGTGANVLTFGAGSRLTVL.

This clonotype was observed once. The chain is built from TRBV4-1 and TRBJ1-2; a weak D match, TRBD1 (5 bases). The CDR3 spans 13 residues. V lost 5 bases and J lost 8, with 15 bases in between. The germline V gene has CDR1 MGHRA and CDR2 YSYEKL. For the CDR3, the DNA is TGCGCCAGCAGCGGTAACAGGAAAACCGGCTACACCTTC. Protein: CASSGNRKTGYTF.

The rearrangement uses TRBV12-5 and TRBJ2-1, with D perhaps TRBD2 (5 bases). Trimming took 0 bases from V and 5 from J, leaving 26 bases between them. Germline V CDR1 and CDR2: LGHNT, FRNRAP. The CDR3 spans 20 residues. Written as DNA, the CDR3 is TGTGCTAGTGGTTTGGTGCCACTTCCCACAGCTCGAGCGGAACACAATGAGCAGTTCTTC. This gives the protein CASGLVPLPTARAEHNEQFF.

V usage is TRBV7-3 and J usage is TRBJ2-1, with D possibly matching TRBD2 (5 bases). In germline, CDR1 is SGHTA, CDR2 FQGTGA. The CDR3 consists of 14 residues. V was pared by 5 bases and J by 8 bases, with 16 bases between. CDR3 sequence (DNA): TGTGCCAGCAGCGAGGGCGGAACCGTTTATGAGCAGTTCTTC. This codes for CASSEGGTVYEQFF.

The J gene is TRBJ2-5, the V gene TRBV6-1; the match to TRBD1 covers 8 bases. The J segment lost 4 bases and the V segment lost 5 bases, leaving 12 bases of the junction unmatched. Germline V gives CDR1 MNHNS, CDR2 SASEGT. The CDR3 consists of 16 residues. The CDR3 sequence: CASSRNWGDRSETQYF. The CDR3 region has the DNA TGTGCCAGCAGTAGAAACTGGGGGGACAGGTCAGAGACCCAGTACTTC.

The chain carries TRBV4-1 and TRBJ2-2, with 7 nucleotides matching TRBD1. CDR3 size: 17 residues. The germline CDR1 and CDR2 sequences are MGHRA and YSYEKL. The J segment lost 3 bases and the V segment lost 1 base, leaving 8 bases of the junction unmatched. CDR3 loop: CASSQGLRGKYTGELFF. The CDR3 coding sequence is TGCGCCAGCAGCCAAGGCCTCAGGGGGAAGTACACCGGGGAGCTGTTTTTT.

This clonotype occurred once. The gene calls are TRBV28 and TRBJ1-5; D gene ambiguous. The CDR3 has 15 amino acids. Trimming took 3 bases from V and 0 from J, leaving 9 bases between them. Germline V gene sequence: CDR1 MDHEN, CDR2 SYDVKM. CDR3 nucleotide sequence: TGTGCCAGCAGTTTCCCGGGCACTAGCAATCAGCCCCAGCATTTT. Translating gives CASSFPGTSNQPQHF.

This clonotype occurred a few times. The chain has TRBV28 and TRBJ1-2, with 9 bases aligning to TRBD1. With 7 bases clipped from V and 4 bases from J, the junction kept 10 bases outside the gene matches. Germline V gene data show CDR1 as MDHEN and CDR2 as SYDVKM. CDR3 length: 15 residues. CDR3: CASNDRDRDSYGYTF. The CDR3 region has the DNA TGTGCCAGCAACGACCGGGACAGGGATTCCTATGGCTACACCTTC.

This clonotype was observed a handful of times. The J gene is TRBJ2-7, the V gene TRBV4-2; tentative D call: TRBD1 (5 bases). Germline assignment: CDR1 LGHNA and CDR2 YNFKEQ. CDR3 length: 20 amino acids. Trimming took off 1 base at V and 2 bases at J, with 27 bases between the two ends. The CDR3 DNA reads as TGTGCCAGCAGCCAAGCTCCCCGCAGGGCAGAATTTACTGGGGCCTACGAGCAGTACTTC. Residues: CASSQAPRRAEFTGAYEQYF.

This chain joins TRBV11-1 and TRBJ2-6; the match to TRBD1 covers 8 bases. Germline assignment: CDR1 SGHAT and CDR2 FQDESV (reference sequence). V trimming: 5 bases; J trimming: 3 bases; junction bases outside the gene matches: 12. The CDR3 loop spans 18 amino acids. CDR3 nucleotide sequence: TGTGCCAGCAGCCGAGGACAGGGAATCGTTTATGGGGCCAACGTCCTGACTTTC. Its translation is CASSRGQGIVYGANVLTF.

This clonotype was counted many times. The chain combines TRBV27 with TRBJ2-1, with D maybe TRBD1 (6 bases). Trimming shortened V by 4 bases and J by 4 bases, and 11 bases separated the two germline ends. This CDR3 has 14 residues. From germline, CDR1 is MNHEY and CDR2 SMNVEV (reference sequence). The CDR3 region has the DNA TGTGCCAGCAGTTCCGGGACACCTTACAATGAGCAGTTCTTC. Translating it yields CASSSGTPYNEQFF.

The V and J genes are TRBV7-9 and TRBJ1-2, with 9 positions matching TRBD1. V shed 4 bases, J shed 9 bases, and the junction held 12 bases outside the gene matches. The CDR3 is 15 amino acids. Looked up from germline, CDR1 is SEHNR and CDR2 is FQNEAQ (reference sequence). This CDR3 reads CASSSGQGIYDSYTF. The CDR3 nucleotides are TGTGCCAGCAGCTCGGGACAGGGTATTTATGATAGCTACACCTTC.

The CDR3 loop is CASSPSVSRNYGYTF. CDR3 in DNA: TGCGCCAGCAGCCCAAGTGTCTCCCGAAACTATGGCTACACCTTC. The V call is TRBV4-3, the J call TRBJ1-2, with D unclear. Trimming left V 4 bases short and J 2 bases short, with 14 bases between. The CDR3 length is 15 residues. Germline loops: CDR1 LGHNA, CDR2 YSLEER.

This clonotype is a singleton in its sample. CDR3 bases: TGCAGTGCTAGAGCCCCGGGGGCGAGGACTGAAGCTTTCTTT. This encodes CSARAPGARTEAFF. The rearrangement uses TRBV20-1 and TRBJ1-1, with D possibly being TRBD1 (6 bases). V gave up 1 base and J gave up 5 bases, with 14 bases separating them. This CDR3 is 14 amino acids long. Per germline, CDR1 DFQATT and CDR2 SNEGSKA (reference sequence).